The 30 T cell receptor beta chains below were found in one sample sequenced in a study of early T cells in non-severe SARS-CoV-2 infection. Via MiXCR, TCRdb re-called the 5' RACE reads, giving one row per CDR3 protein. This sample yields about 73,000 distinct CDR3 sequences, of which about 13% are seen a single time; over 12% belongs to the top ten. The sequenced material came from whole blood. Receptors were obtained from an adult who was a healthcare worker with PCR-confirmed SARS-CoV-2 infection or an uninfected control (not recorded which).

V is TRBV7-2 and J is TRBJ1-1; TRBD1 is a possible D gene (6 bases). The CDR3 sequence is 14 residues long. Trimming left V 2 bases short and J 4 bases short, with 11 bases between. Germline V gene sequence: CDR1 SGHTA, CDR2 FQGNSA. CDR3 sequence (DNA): TGTGCCAGCAGCTTAAGGGGGGAAGGCACTGAAGCTTTCTTT. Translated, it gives CASSLRGEGTEAFF. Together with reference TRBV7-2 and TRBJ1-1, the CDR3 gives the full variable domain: GAGVSQSPSNKVTEKGKDVELRCDPISGHTALYWYRQSLGQGLEFLIYFQGNSAPDKSGLPSDRFSAERTGGSVSTLTIQRTQQEDSAVYLCASSLRGEGTEAFFGQGTRLTVV.

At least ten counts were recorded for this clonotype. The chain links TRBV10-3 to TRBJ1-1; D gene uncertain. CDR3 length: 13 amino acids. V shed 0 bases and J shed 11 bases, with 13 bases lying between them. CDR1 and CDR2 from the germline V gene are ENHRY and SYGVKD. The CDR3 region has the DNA TGTGCCATCAGTGAGTCGATGGGGAGTGGGGCTTTCTTT. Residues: CAISESMGSGAFF.

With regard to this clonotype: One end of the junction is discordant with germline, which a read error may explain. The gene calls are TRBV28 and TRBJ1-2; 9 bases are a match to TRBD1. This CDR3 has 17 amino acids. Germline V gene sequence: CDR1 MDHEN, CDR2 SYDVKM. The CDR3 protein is CASSPGTGTGVNYGNTF. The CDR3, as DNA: TGTGCCAGCAGTCCCGGGACAGGGACGGGCGTCAACTATGGCAACACCTTC.

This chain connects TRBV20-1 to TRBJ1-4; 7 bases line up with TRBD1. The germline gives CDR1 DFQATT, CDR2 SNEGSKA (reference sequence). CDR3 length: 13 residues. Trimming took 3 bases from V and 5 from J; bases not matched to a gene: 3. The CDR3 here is CSARDRPNEKLFF. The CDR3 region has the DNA TGCAGTGCTAGGGACAGGCCAAATGAAAAACTGTTTTTT.

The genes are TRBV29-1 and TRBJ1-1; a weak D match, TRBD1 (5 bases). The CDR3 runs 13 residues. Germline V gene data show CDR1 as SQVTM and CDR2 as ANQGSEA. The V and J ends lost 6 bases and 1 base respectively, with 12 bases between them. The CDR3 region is CSVGVGGNTEAFF. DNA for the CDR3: TGCAGCGTGGGGGTAGGAGGGAACACTGAAGCTTTCTTT. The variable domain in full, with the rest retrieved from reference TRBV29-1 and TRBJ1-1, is SAVISQKPSRDICQRGTSLTIQCQVDSQVTMMFWYRQQPGQSLTLIATANQGSEATYESGFVIDKFPISRPNLTFSTLTVSNMSPEDSSIYLCSVGVGGNTEAFFGQGTRLTVV.

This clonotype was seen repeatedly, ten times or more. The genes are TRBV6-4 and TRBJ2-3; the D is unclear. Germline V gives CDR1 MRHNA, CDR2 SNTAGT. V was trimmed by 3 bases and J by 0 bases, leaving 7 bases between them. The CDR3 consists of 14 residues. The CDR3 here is CASSETISTDTQYF. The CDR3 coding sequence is TGTGCCAGCAGTGAAACTATTAGCACAGATACGCAGTATTTT.

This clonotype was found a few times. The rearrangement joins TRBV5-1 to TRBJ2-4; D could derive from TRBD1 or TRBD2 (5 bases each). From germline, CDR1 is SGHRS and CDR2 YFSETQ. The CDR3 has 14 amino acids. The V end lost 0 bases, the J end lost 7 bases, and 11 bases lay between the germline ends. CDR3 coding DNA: TGCGCCAGCAGCTTGGAGGCAGGGACGAACATTCAGTACTTC. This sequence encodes CASSLEAGTNIQYF.

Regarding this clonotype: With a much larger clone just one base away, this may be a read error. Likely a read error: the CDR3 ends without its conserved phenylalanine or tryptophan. The DNA for the CDR3 is TGTGCCAGCAGCTTAAAGATCGACAGCTCCTACAATGAGCAGTTCTCC. Amino acids: CASSLKIDSSYNEQFS. The chain combines TRBV11-2 with TRBJ2-1; possible D gene TRBD1, 5 bases. Germline lookup yields CDR1 SGHAT and CDR2 FQNNGV. CDR3 length equals 16 residues. The V end lost 2 bases, the J end lost 0 bases, and 11 bases lay between the germline ends.

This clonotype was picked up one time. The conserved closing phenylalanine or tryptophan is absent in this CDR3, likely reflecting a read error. CDR3: CASSLGQVNEQFS. Here the CDR3 DNA reads TGTGCCAGCAGCTTAGGACAGGTCAATGAGCAGTTCTCC. The rearrangement uses TRBV7-2 and TRBJ2-1; tentatively, D is TRBD1 (6 bases). This CDR3 has 13 residues. The germline V gene encodes CDR1 SGHTA and CDR2 FQGNSA. V was shortened by 1 base and J by 6 bases, with 7 bases between the two germline ends.

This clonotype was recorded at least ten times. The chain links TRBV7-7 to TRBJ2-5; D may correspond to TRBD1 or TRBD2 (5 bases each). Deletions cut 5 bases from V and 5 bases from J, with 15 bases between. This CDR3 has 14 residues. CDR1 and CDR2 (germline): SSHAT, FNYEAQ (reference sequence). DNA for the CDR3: TGTGCCAGCAGCCTCGTATGGGGGAGTGAGACCCAGTACTTC. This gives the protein CASSLVWGSETQYF.

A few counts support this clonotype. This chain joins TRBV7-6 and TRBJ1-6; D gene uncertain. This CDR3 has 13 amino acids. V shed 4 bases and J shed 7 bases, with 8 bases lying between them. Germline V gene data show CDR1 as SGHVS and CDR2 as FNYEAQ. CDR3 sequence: CASSSTGNSPLHF. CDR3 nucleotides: TGTGCCAGCAGCTCGACGGGGAATTCACCCCTCCACTTT.

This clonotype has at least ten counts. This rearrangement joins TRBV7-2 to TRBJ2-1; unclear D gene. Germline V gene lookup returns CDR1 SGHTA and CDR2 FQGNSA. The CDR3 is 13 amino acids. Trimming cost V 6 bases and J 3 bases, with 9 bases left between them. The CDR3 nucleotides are TGTGCCAGCAGTGTGGGCGTCTACAATGAGCAGTTCTTC. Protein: CASSVGVYNEQFF.

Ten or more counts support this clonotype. CDR3 bases: TGCAGCCCGGCGGGGCTAGCGGGGAACACAGATACGCAGTATTTT. Translated, it gives CSPAGLAGNTDTQYF. The rearrangement uses TRBV20-1 and TRBJ2-3, with TRBD2 identical over 9 bases. Germline V lookup: CDR1 DFQATT, CDR2 SNEGSKA (reference sequence). The CDR3 is made up of 15 amino acids.

The CDR3 bases are TGTGCCAGCAGCGCCCCAACAGGGGTAGGCACAGATACGCAGTATTTT. Translation gives CASSAPTGVGTDTQYF. This sequence joins TRBV7-9 and TRBJ2-3; TRBD1 aligns across 7 bases. This CDR3 is built from 16 residues. The germline gives CDR1 SEHNR, CDR2 FQNEAQ (reference sequence). The trim removed 5 bases at V and 1 base at J, leaving 9 bases unmatched.

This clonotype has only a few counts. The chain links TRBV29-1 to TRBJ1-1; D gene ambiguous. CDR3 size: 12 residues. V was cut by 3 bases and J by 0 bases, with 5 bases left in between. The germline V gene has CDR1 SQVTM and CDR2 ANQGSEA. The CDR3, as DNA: TGCAGCGTTGACCTCATGAACACTGAAGCTTTCTTT. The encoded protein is CSVDLMNTEAFF.

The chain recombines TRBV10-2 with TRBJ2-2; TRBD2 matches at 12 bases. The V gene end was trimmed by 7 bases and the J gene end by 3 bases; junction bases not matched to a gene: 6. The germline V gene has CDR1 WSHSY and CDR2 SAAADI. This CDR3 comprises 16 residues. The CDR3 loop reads CASNRLAGGDTGELFF. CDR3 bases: TGCGCCAGCAACCGCCTAGCGGGGGGGGACACCGGGGAGCTGTTTTTT.

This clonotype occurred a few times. DNA of the CDR3: TGTGCCAGCAGTGACAGCGGGGGGGGCACAGATACGCAGTATTTT. Translating it yields CASSDSGGGTDTQYF. The chain carries TRBV6-4 and TRBJ2-3, with 10 positions matching TRBD2. This CDR3 contains 15 residues. Germline CDR1 and CDR2: MRHNA and SNTAGT. With 2 bases clipped from V and 1 base from J, the junction kept 0 bases outside the gene matches.

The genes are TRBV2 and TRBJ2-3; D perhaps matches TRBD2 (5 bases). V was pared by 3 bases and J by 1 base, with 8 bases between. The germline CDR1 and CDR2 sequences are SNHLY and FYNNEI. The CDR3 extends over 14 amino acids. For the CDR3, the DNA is TGTGCCAGCAGTGAGCTAGCCGGCACAGATACGCAGTATTTT. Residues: CASSELAGTDTQYF.

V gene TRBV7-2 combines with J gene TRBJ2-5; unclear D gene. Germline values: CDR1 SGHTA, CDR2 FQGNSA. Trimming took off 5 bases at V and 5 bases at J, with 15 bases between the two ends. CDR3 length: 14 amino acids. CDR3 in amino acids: CASSPRILGETQYF. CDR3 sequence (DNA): TGTGCCAGCAGCCCTAGGATATTGGGGGAGACCCAGTACTTC.

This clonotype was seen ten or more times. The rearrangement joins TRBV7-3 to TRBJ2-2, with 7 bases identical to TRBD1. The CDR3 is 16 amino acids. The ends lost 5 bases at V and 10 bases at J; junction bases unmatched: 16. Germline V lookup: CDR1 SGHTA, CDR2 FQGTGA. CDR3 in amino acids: CASSPTRPTGPEELFF. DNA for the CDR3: TGTGCCAGCAGCCCCACCCGGCCGACAGGGCCCGAGGAGCTGTTTTTT.

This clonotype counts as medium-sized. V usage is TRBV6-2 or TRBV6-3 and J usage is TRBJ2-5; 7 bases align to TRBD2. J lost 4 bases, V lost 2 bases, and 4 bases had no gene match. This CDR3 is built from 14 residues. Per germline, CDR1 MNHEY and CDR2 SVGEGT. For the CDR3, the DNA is TGTGCCAGCAGTTACGGGGGGGAAGTAGAGACCCAGTACTTC. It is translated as CASSYGGEVETQYF.

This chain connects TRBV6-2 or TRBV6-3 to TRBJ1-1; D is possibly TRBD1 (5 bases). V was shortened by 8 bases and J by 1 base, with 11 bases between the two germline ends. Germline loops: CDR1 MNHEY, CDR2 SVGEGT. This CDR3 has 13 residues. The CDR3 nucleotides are TGTGCCAGCGGGGCAGAAGAGAACACTGAAGCTTTCTTT. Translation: CASGAEENTEAFF.

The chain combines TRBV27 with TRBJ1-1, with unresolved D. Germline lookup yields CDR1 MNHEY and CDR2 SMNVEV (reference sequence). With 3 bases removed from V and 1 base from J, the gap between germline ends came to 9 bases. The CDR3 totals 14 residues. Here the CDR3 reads CASSFTFGNTEAFF. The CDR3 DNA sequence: TGTGCCAGCAGTTTTACCTTCGGGAACACTGAAGCTTTCTTT.

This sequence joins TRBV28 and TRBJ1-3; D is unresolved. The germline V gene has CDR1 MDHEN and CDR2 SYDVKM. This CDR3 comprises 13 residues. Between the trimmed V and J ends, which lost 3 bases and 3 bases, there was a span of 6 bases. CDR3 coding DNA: TGTGCCAGCAGTTTCATTGATGGAAACACCATATATTTT. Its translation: CASSFIDGNTIYF.

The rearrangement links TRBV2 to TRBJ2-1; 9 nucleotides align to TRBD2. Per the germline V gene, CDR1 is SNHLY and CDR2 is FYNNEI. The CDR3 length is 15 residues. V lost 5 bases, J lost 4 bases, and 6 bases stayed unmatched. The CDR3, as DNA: TGTGCCAGCAGTCCTTTAGCGGGGGTATACAATGAGCAGTTCTTC. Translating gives CASSPLAGVYNEQFF. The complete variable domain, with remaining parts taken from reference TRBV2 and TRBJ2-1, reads EPEVTQTPSHQVTQMGQEVILRCVPISNHLYFYWYRQILGQKVEFLVSFYNNEISEKSEIFDDQFSVERPDGSNFTLKIRSTKLEDSAMYFCASSPLAGVYNEQFFGPGTRLTVL.

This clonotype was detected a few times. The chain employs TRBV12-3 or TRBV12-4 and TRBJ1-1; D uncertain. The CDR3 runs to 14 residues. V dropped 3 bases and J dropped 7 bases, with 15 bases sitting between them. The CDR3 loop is CASSFAGSNSEAFF. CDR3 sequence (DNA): TGTGCCAGCAGTTTCGCGGGGTCGAATAGTGAAGCTTTCTTT.

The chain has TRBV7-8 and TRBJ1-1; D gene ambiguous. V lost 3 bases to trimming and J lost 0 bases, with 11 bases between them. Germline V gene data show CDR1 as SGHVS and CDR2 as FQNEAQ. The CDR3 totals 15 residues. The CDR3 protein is CASSLTRTMNTEAFF. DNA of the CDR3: TGTGCCAGCAGCTTGACACGAACCATGAACACTGAAGCTTTCTTT.

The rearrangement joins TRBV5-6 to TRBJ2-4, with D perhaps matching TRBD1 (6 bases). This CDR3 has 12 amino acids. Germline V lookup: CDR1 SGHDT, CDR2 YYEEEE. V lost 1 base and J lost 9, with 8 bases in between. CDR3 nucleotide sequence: TGTGCCAGCAGCTTGCAGGGGCGCATTCAGTACTTC. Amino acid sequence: CASSLQGRIQYF. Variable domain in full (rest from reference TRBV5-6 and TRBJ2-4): DAGVTQSPTHLIKTRGQQVTLRCSPKSGHDTVSWYQQALGQGPQFIFQYYEEEERQRGNFPDRFSGHQFPNYSSELNVNALLLGDSALYLCASSLQGRIQYFGAGTRLSVL.

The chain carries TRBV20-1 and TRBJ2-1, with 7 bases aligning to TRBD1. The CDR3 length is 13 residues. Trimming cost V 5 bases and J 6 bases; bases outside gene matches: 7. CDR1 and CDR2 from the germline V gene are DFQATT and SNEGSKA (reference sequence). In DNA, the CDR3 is TGCAGTGCTGCGACAGGGCCAGGCAATGAGCAGTTCTTC. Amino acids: CSAATGPGNEQFF.

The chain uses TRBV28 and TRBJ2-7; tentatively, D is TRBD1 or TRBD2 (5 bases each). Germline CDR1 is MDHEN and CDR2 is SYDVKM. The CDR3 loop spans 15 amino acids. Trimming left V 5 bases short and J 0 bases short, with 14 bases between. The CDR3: CASSPPGTVSYEQYF. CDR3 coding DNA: TGTGCCAGCAGTCCCCCCGGGACGGTCTCCTACGAGCAGTACTTC.